Each of the 9 T cell receptor beta chains below was sequenced from the same sample in a study of immune evolution from preneoplasia to lung adenocarcinoma. Method: immunoSEQ multiplex PCR; TCRdb's copy keeps in-frame clones and lacks some. Found here are about 8,100 clones, roughly 80% of them singletons; the top ten hold approximately 2.9%. The sequenced sample was FFPE minimally invasive lung adenocarcinoma tissue. Every receptor here comes from a person aged 65 to 85 with lung adenocarcinoma.

The chain couples TRBV27 to TRBJ1-1; 8 nucleotides agree with TRBD1. The CDR3 sequence is 17 residues long. Germline V lookup: CDR1 MNHEY, CDR2 SMNVEV (reference sequence). The V segment lost 6 bases and the J segment 4 bases; nucleotides outside the gene matches: 16. CDR3 nucleotides: TGTGCCAGCAGCCGTAGGTCTGGGCAGGGGGCGTCCACTGAAGCTTTCTTT. It specifies CASSRRSGQGASTEAFF.

The chain carries TRBV30 and TRBJ1-1; tentatively, D is TRBD1 (5 bases). The CDR3 has 15 amino acids. Trimming took 3 bases from V and 0 from J, leaving 14 bases between them. Germline loops: CDR1 GTSNPN, CDR2 SVGIG (reference sequence). CDR3 region: CAWRLKTAMNTEAFF. The DNA for the CDR3 is TGTGCCTGGAGACTTAAGACAGCTATGAACACTGAAGCTTTCTTT.

The chain uses TRBV28 and TRBJ1-3, with 8 bases identical to TRBD1. Germline CDR1 reads MDHEN; CDR2 reads SYDVKM. The CDR3 length is 16 residues. J gave up 0 bases and V 6 bases, and 7 bases lay outside the gene matches. The CDR3 DNA reads as TGTGCCAGCAGACCAGGACAGGGTTACTCTGGAAACACCATATATTTT. Its protein is CASRPGQGYSGNTIYF.

This rearrangement joins TRBV5-4 to TRBJ2-3; 10 positions match TRBD1. Germline trimming cut 4 bases from V and 5 bases from J; bases unmatched to any gene: 7. CDR3 length equals 15 residues. Germline V lookup: CDR1 SGHNT, CDR2 YYREEE (reference sequence). CDR3 coding DNA: TGTGCCAGCAGCCGTTTCGGGACAGGGGAAGATACGCAGTATTTT. It codes for CASSRFGTGEDTQYF.

This chain connects TRBV6-5 to TRBJ2-5; D is uncertain. With 1 base removed from V and 6 bases from J, the gap between germline ends came to 3 bases. The CDR3 sequence is 11 residues long. Germline lookup yields CDR1 MNHEY and CDR2 SVGAGI. In nucleotides, the CDR3 is TGTGCCAGCAGTTACTTACAGACCCAGTACTTC. This codes for CASSYLQTQYF.

This sequence joins TRBV19 and TRBJ2-7; 7 bases line up with TRBD1. Looked up from germline, CDR1 is LNHDA and CDR2 is SQIVND (reference sequence). The CDR3 has 14 residues. V was clipped by 7 bases and J by 2 bases; unmatched bases: 8. The DNA for the CDR3 is TGTGCCAGTACCCCGGGACAGCCCCCCTACGAGCAGTACTTC. The encoded protein is CASTPGQPPYEQYF.

The V and J genes are TRBV20-1 and TRBJ2-1, with D perhaps TRBD1 or TRBD2 (5 bases each). Trimming removed 4 bases at V and 11 bases at J, with 12 bases between. This CDR3 region has 11 residues. Germline-derived CDR1 and CDR2 are DFQATT and SNEGSKA (reference sequence). In DNA form, the CDR3 reads TGCAGTGCTAATGGGGGTCCCAAGCAGTTCTTC. It is translated as CSANGGPKQFF.

The chain recombines TRBV11-2 with TRBJ2-5; weak D call: TRBD1 (6 bases). V was trimmed by 3 bases and J by 5 bases, leaving 16 bases between them. Germline CDR1 reads SGHAT; CDR2 reads FQNNGV. This CDR3 is built from 15 residues. The CDR3 DNA sequence: TGTGCCAGCAGCTTGAGTTTACAGGGATCGGAGACCCAGTACTTC. Protein product: CASSLSLQGSETQYF.

V usage is TRBV5-6 and J usage is TRBJ1-2; no definite D call. The CDR3 is 13 amino acids. Trimming took 1 base from V and 7 from J, leaving 11 bases between them. CDR1 and CDR2 (germline): SGHDT, YYEEEE. CDR3 protein: CASSLTALSGYTF. The CDR3 DNA is TGTGCCAGCAGCTTGACGGCCCTAAGTGGCTACACCTTC.